Listed here are 20 T cell receptor beta chains from one sample, sequenced in a study of blood T cell repertoires in COVID-19. Using immunoSEQ multiplex PCR, the repertoire was profiled, and TCRdb retains in-frame clones only, with some absent. The sample has fewer than 120,000 clones, 88% seen once; the top ten hold approximately 3.4%. The sample taken for sequencing was peripheral blood. The receptors come from a woman aged 50 to 60 with acute or convalescent COVID-19.

V gene TRBV27 combines with J gene TRBJ2-7; D may be TRBD2 (6 bases). The germline V gene encodes CDR1 MNHEY and CDR2 SMNVEV (reference sequence). This CDR3 has 14 residues. Trimming took off 3 bases at V and 9 bases at J, with 18 bases between the two ends. CDR3 in DNA: TGTGCCAGCAGTTTTAGGGCCACCGTCGGGGGGCAGTACTTC. Protein: CASSFRATVGGQYF.

The chain has TRBV7-9 and TRBJ2-7, with 9 bases aligning to TRBD2. V lost 2 bases, J lost 4 bases, and 6 bases stayed unmatched. The CDR3 contains 15 residues. Germline lookup yields CDR1 SEHNR and CDR2 FQNEAQ (reference sequence). As DNA, the CDR3 is TGTGCCAGCAGCTTACGGCGGGAGGGTCTATACGAGCAGTACTTC. This codes for CASSLRREGLYEQYF.

This rearrangement joins TRBV19 to TRBJ2-5; possible D gene TRBD1, 5 bases. V gave up 7 bases and J gave up 7 bases, with 16 bases separating them. The germline CDR1 and CDR2 sequences are LNHDA and SQIVND (reference sequence). The CDR3 is made up of 13 amino acids. This chain's CDR3 is CASIPDQGGTQYF. Written as DNA, the CDR3 is TGTGCCAGTATCCCCGACCAGGGCGGGACCCAGTACTTC.

J is TRBJ1-5 and V is TRBV10-3; 8 bases agree with TRBD1. The CDR3 extends over 14 amino acids. The V and J ends lost 10 bases and 0 bases, in that order; junction bases with no gene match: 5. The V gene's germline CDR1 is ENHRY and CDR2 SYGVKD. The CDR3 sequence is CATRQGNSNQPQHF. For the CDR3, the DNA is TGTGCCACCCGACAGGGGAATAGCAATCAGCCCCAGCATTTT.

This sequence joins TRBV6-5 and TRBJ1-4; weak D call: TRBD1 (5 bases). CDR3 length: 15 amino acids. CDR1 MNHEY and CDR2 SVGAGI come from the germline V gene. V gave up 2 bases and J gave up 2 bases, with 9 bases separating them. This CDR3 reads CASSYGAATNEKLFF. As DNA, the CDR3 is TGTGCCAGCAGTTACGGGGCAGCGACTAATGAAAAACTGTTTTTT.

The chain couples TRBV2 to TRBJ1-2; a weak D match, TRBD1 (5 bases). V lost 5 bases to trimming and J lost 5 bases, with 9 bases between them. The CDR3 consists of 12 residues. CDR1 and CDR2 (germline): SNHLY, FYNNEI. The CDR3, as DNA: TGTGCCAGCAGTAGACAGTCTTATGGCTACACCTTC. It is translated as CASSRQSYGYTF.

The chain is built from TRBV6-1 and TRBJ2-7; D not resolved. The V end lost 3 bases, the J end lost 2 bases, and 5 bases lay between the germline ends. Germline CDR1 is MNHNS and CDR2 is SASEGT. This CDR3 is built from 12 residues. The CDR3 nucleotides read TGTGCCAGCAGTGATACAGCCTACGAGCAGTACTTC. It codes for CASSDTAYEQYF.

The chain joins TRBV19 to TRBJ2-1; possible D gene TRBD2, 5 bases. CDR1 is LNHDA and CDR2 is SQIVND in the germline V gene (reference sequence). The CDR3 length is 11 residues. V was cut by 9 bases and J by 10 bases, with 13 bases left in between. CDR3 loop: CASHSRGEQFF. The CDR3 DNA is TGTGCCAGCCATTCCCGGGGAGAGCAGTTCTTC.

The chain employs TRBV11-2 and TRBJ2-7; D gene unclear. This CDR3 is built from 11 residues. From germline, CDR1 is SGHAT and CDR2 FQNNGV. The V end lost 4 bases, the J end lost 3 bases, and 4 bases lay between the germline ends. In DNA form, the CDR3 reads TGTGCCAGCAGCTCCTACTACGAGCAGTACTTC. Translation gives CASSSYYEQYF.

The chain joins TRBV6-5 to TRBJ2-7; D not certain. The germline V and J ends were trimmed by 7 bases and 2 bases, with 6 bases remaining between them. In germline, CDR1 is MNHEY, CDR2 SVGAGI. The CDR3 covers 11 residues. The CDR3 nucleotides read TGTGCCAGCACACAAACCTACGAGCAGTACTTC. Its protein is CASTQTYEQYF.

The chain recombines TRBV5-1 with TRBJ1-1, with TRBD1 matching over 7 bases. Germline values: CDR1 SGHRS, CDR2 YFSETQ. The junction had 4 bases not matched to a gene; V was cut back by 4 bases and J by 1 base. This CDR3 is 14 amino acids long. Here the CDR3 DNA reads TGCGCCAGCAGCCCGACAGGGAGGAACACTGAAGCTTTCTTT. Protein: CASSPTGRNTEAFF.

J is TRBJ2-1 and V is TRBV6-2 or TRBV6-3; D is perhaps TRBD1 (8 bases). V lost 5 bases, J lost 4 bases, and 18 bases lay in between. Germline V gene sequence: CDR1 MNHEY, CDR2 SVGEGT. The CDR3 spans 16 residues. This CDR3 reads CASSATQGGAYNEQFF. The CDR3 DNA reads as TGTGCCAGCAGTGCGACACAGGGGGGGGCTTACAATGAGCAGTTCTTC.

The chain recombines TRBV28 with TRBJ2-7; D may be TRBD1 (7 bases). CDR1 is MDHEN and CDR2 is SYDVKM in the germline V gene. Trimming took 5 bases from V and 3 from J, leaving 17 bases between them. The CDR3 runs to 15 residues. The CDR3 sequence: CASSGEDRISYEQYF. Here the CDR3 DNA reads TGTGCCAGCAGTGGGGAGGACAGGATCAGCTACGAGCAGTACTTC. Combining the CDR3 with reference TRBV28 and TRBJ2-7 gives the whole variable domain DVKVTQSSRYLVKRTGEKVFLECVQDMDHENMFWYRQDPGLGLRLIYFSYDVKMKEKGDIPEGYSVSREKKERFSLILESASTNQTSMYLCASSGEDRISYEQYFGPGTRLTVT.

The chain uses TRBV28 and TRBJ2-5; 8 bases line up with TRBD2. The length of the CDR3 is 16 residues. Germline CDR1 reads MDHEN; CDR2 reads SYDVKM. Unmatched junction bases numbered 12, after V lost 8 bases and J lost 1 base. CDR3 sequence (DNA): TGTGCCAGCGGCCCGGCGGGGGGCCGAGTCCAAGAGACCCAGTACTTC. Residues: CASGPAGGRVQETQYF. Full variable domain (missing parts from reference TRBV28 and TRBJ2-5): DVKVTQSSRYLVKRTGEKVFLECVQDMDHENMFWYRQDPGLGLRLIYFSYDVKMKEKGDIPEGYSVSREKKERFSLILESASTNQTSMYLCASGPAGGRVQETQYFGPGTRLLVL.

V gene TRBV29-1 combines with J gene TRBJ2-2; D perhaps matches TRBD1 (5 bases). The ends were cut back, 6 bases at V and 5 bases at J, with 13 bases in the middle. The CDR3 runs to 13 residues. The germline CDR1 and CDR2 sequences are SQVTM and ANQGSEA. The CDR3 loop is CSVDTSRTGELFF. As DNA, the CDR3 is TGCAGCGTGGACACAAGTAGGACCGGGGAGCTGTTTTTT.

The rearrangement joins TRBV14 to TRBJ1-3; D remains unclear. The germline V and J ends were trimmed by 3 bases and 0 bases, with 6 bases remaining between them. Germline V gene data show CDR1 as SGHDN and CDR2 as FVKESK. There are 14 residues in the CDR3. The CDR3 here is CASSQASSGNTIYF. Here the CDR3 DNA reads TGTGCCAGCAGCCAGGCATCCTCTGGAAACACCATATATTTT.

This clone ranks as medium-sized. The chain is built from TRBV27 and TRBJ2-3; 8 nucleotides match TRBD1. The ends lost 2 bases at V and 5 bases at J; junction bases unmatched: 6. Germline values: CDR1 MNHEY, CDR2 SMNVEV (reference sequence). This CDR3 has 15 residues. CDR3 in amino acids: CASSLSQGARDTQYF. The CDR3 bases are TGTGCCAGCAGTTTAAGCCAGGGGGCGAGAGATACGCAGTATTTT.

The chain recombines TRBV24-1 with TRBJ2-3, with a tentative D call TRBD2 (5 bases). V lost 6 bases and J 5 bases, leaving 20 bases between the germline ends. This CDR3 is 16 amino acids long. Germline V gene lookup returns CDR1 KGHDR and CDR2 SFDVKD. In DNA form, the CDR3 reads TGTGCCACCAGTACTCCCACTAGGCCGGAGCGAGATACGCAGTATTTT. Amino acids: CATSTPTRPERDTQYF.

The chain carries TRBV30 and TRBJ2-1, with a weak D call TRBD2 (5 bases). Between the trimmed V and J ends, which lost 3 bases and 0 bases, there was a span of 9 bases. The CDR3 covers 14 residues. Germline loops: CDR1 GTSNPN, CDR2 SVGIG (reference sequence). CDR3 residues: CAWSRENSYNEQFF. The CDR3 nucleotides read TGTGCCTGGAGCCGGGAAAACTCCTACAATGAGCAGTTCTTC. Full variable domain (rest looked up from reference TRBV30 and TRBJ2-1): SQTIHQWPATLVQPVGSPLSLECTVEGTSNPNLYWYRQAAGRGLQLLFYSVGIGQISSEVPQNLSASRPQDRQFILSSKKLLLSDSGFYLCAWSRENSYNEQFFGPGTRLTVL.

The chain has TRBV7-2 and TRBJ2-5, with no clear D. Trimming pared 1 base from V and 7 bases from J, leaving 7 bases between. This CDR3 comprises 12 residues. CDR1 is SGHTA and CDR2 is FQGNSA in the germline V gene. DNA for the CDR3: TGTGCCAGCAGCTTAGACCCGGGGACCCAGTACTTC. Translation: CASSLDPGTQYF.